A single sample is the source of the 10 T cell receptor beta chains below, sequenced in a study of shared clonotypes between healthy human individuals. TCRdb keeps only in-frame clones here, not all; method: immunoSEQ multiplex PCR. The sample shows roughly 1.4 million clones, roughly 98.5% of them seen only once. The sequenced sample consisted of naive CD4+ T cells sorted from blood. The subset is: CD45RA+ positively selected. These receptors originate from a man aged 25 to 40 in good health.

This chain uses TRBV18 with TRBJ1-1; TRBD1 aligns across 7 bases. CDR3 length equals 13 residues. Trimming at V came to 3 bases and at J to 6 bases, leaving 4 bases not matched to a gene. Germline loops: CDR1 KGHSH, CDR2 LQKENI. CDR3 bases: TGTGCCAGCTCACCTGACAGGGCGTCTGAAGCTTTCTTT. Translation: CASSPDRASEAFF. Full variable domain (outside the CDR3, taken from reference TRBV18 and TRBJ1-1): NAGVMQNPRHLVRRRGQEARLRCSPMKGHSHVYWYRQLPEEGLKFMVYLQKENIIDESGMPKERFSAEFPKEGPSILRIQQVVRGDSAAYFCASSPDRASEAFFGQGTRLTVV.

The rearrangement uses TRBV5-1 and TRBJ2-7; D is undetermined. The CDR3 covers 13 residues. The germline gives CDR1 SGHRS, CDR2 YFSETQ. Trimming took 0 bases from V and 5 from J, leaving 9 bases between them. The CDR3 region is CASSLAPKDEQYF. Here the CDR3 DNA reads TGCGCCAGCAGCTTGGCCCCCAAAGACGAGCAGTACTTC.

This chain links TRBV5-4 with TRBJ2-2, with D perhaps TRBD2 (5 bases). The V gene lost 6 bases and the J gene lost 1 base, with 7 bases spanning the gap. Germline V gene sequence: CDR1 SGHNT, CDR2 YYREEE (reference sequence). This CDR3 has 13 residues. CDR3 region: CASKSGNTGELFF. CDR3 DNA sequence: TGTGCCAGCAAAAGCGGGAACACCGGGGAGCTGTTTTTT. The complete variable domain, with remaining parts taken from reference TRBV5-4 and TRBJ2-2, reads ETGVTQSPTHLIKTRGQQVTLRCSSQSGHNTVSWYQQALGQGPQFIFQYYREEENGRGNFPPRFSGLQFPNYSSELNVNALELDDSALYLCASKSGNTGELFFGEGSRLTVL.

The chain recombines TRBV5-1 with TRBJ2-7; 8 nucleotides line up with TRBD1. Germline lookup yields CDR1 SGHRS and CDR2 YFSETQ. This CDR3 is 14 amino acids long. With 3 bases clipped from V and 3 bases from J, the junction kept 5 bases outside the gene matches. The CDR3 sequence: CASSSTGGNYEQYF. In nucleotides, the CDR3 is TGCGCCAGCAGCTCCACAGGGGGGAACTACGAGCAGTACTTC.

The chain employs TRBV28 and TRBJ1-5; D unclear. Trimming took 8 bases from V and 2 from J, leaving 16 bases between them. CDR3 size: 15 residues. The germline CDR1 and CDR2 sequences are MDHEN and SYDVKM. Here the CDR3 reads CASLPWATRNQPQHF. CDR3 in DNA: TGTGCCAGCTTGCCTTGGGCGACGCGCAATCAGCCCCAGCATTTT.

About this clone: Different DNA sequences within this sample yield the same CDR3. The chain combines TRBV6-5 with TRBJ2-3, with D unresolved. Looked up from germline, CDR1 is MNHEY and CDR2 is SVGAGI. Trimming removed 6 bases from V and 0 bases from J, with 7 bases in between. The CDR3 length is 13 residues. CDR3 loop: CASRPDSTDTQYF. The CDR3 nucleotides read TGTGCCAGCAGGCCGGATAGCACAGATACGCAGTATTTT.

The chain employs TRBV5-4 and TRBJ2-3; 8 bases are a match to TRBD2. V was pared by 1 base and J by 5 bases, with 6 bases of the junction left unmatched. This CDR3 spans 15 amino acids. Germline values: CDR1 SGHNT, CDR2 YYREEE (reference sequence). CDR3 DNA: TGTGCCAGCAGCTTGCCGGGAGGGGTAGTAGATACGCAGTATTTT. Translating gives CASSLPGGVVDTQYF.

This chain connects TRBV7-2 to TRBJ2-7; 11 bases are shared with TRBD2. Trimming at V came to 5 bases and at J to 3 bases, leaving 6 bases not matched to a gene. Germline V gene lookup returns CDR1 SGHTA and CDR2 FQGNSA. This CDR3 comprises 15 residues. The CDR3 nucleotides read TGTGCCAGCAGCCCTCCGGGACTAGCGGTCTACGAGCAGTACTTC. This gives the protein CASSPPGLAVYEQYF.

The chain links TRBV21-1 to TRBJ2-1; the table's TRBD2 call for D was not verified on the DNA. TRBV21-1 is labeled a pseudogene. The CDR3 has 13 residues. The CDR3 reads CASSKALILVQFF. CDR3 sequence (DNA): TGTGCCAGCAGCAAAGCGCTTATACTAGTACAGTTCTTC.

The chain carries TRBV30 and TRBJ2-3; 10 bases map to TRBD2. V dropped 3 bases and J dropped 6; count of bases not matched to a gene: 3. Germline V CDR1 and CDR2: GTSNPN, SVGIG (reference sequence). This CDR3 comprises 13 residues. The CDR3 is CAWRASGSDTQYF. CDR3 DNA: TGTGCCTGGAGAGCTAGCGGGAGCGATACGCAGTATTTT.